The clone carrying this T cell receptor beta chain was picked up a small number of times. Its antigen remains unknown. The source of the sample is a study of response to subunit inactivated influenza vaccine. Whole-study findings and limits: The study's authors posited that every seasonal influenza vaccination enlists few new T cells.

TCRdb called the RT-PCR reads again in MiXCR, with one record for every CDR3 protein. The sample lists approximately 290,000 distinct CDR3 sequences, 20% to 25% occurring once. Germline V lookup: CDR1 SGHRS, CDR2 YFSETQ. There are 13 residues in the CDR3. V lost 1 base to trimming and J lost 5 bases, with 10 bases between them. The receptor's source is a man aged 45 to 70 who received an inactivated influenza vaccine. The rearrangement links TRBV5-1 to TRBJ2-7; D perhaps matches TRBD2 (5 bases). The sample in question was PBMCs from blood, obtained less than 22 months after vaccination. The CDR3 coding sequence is TGCGCCAGCAGCTTGTCGGGGATCGACGAGCAGTACTTC. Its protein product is CASSLSGIDEQYF.